Listed below are T cell receptor beta chains from one sample, sequenced in a study of T cell clones after liver transplantation. Profiled with immunoSEQ multiplex PCR; TCRdb holds only in-frame clones, not every one. There are about 74,000 clones in the sample; about 80% occur only once, and about 0.63% lies in the top ten. Sequencing used CD4+ T cells from blood, obtained before liver transplant. The receptors shown here come from a human donor who received a liver transplant. CDR3s include the opening cysteine and the closing phenylalanine or tryptophan. Each record gives: V gene, CDR3 length, J gene, clone size, D gene, CDR3 DNA, CDR3 protein. The D gene is left open where the match is weak. Only some rows state a clone size, as once, few, many or a class for expanded clones.

TRBV28	14	TRBJ1-2	-	TRBD1	TGTGCCAGCAGTCCAGGACAGGGGGCGTTTGGCTACACCTTC	CASSPGQGAFGYTF
TRBV6-1	16	TRBJ1-2	few	TRBD1	TGTGCCAGCAGTGGATCGGCAGGGACAGGGCTGTATGGCTACACCTTC	CASSGSAGTGLYGYTF
TRBV2	12	TRBJ2-5	few	-	TGTGCCAGCAATGGAGGGTTGGAGACCCAGTACTTC	CASNGGLETQYF
TRBV11-2	18	TRBJ2-1	-	-	TGTGCCAGCAGCTCATTAGAAAAGGGGCTCCTGGGCAAGAATGAGCAGTTCTTC	CASSSLEKGLLGKNEQFF
TRBV2	14	TRBJ2-7	-	TRBD1	TGTGCCAGCACCATAGGACAGGGGATCTACGAGCAGTACTTC	CASTIGQGIYEQYF
TRBV7-2	15	TRBJ2-1	-	TRBD2	TGTGCCAGCAGCCCTAATGTAGCGGGAGTACATGAGCAGTTCTTC	CASSPNVAGVHEQFF
TRBV19	13	TRBJ2-3	-	-	TGTGCCAGTAGCAAGGGGGTAGCGGATACGCAGTATTTT	CASSKGVADTQYF
TRBV7-2	15	TRBJ2-5	-	-	TGTGCCAGCAGCTTAGGGGGGTTCTTATCGGAGACCCAGTACTTC	CASSLGGFLSETQYF
TRBV19	16	TRBJ2-7	-	TRBD1	TGTGCCAGTAGTGTTAACCGGGACAGGGTAACCTACGAGCAGTACTTC	CASSVNRDRVTYEQYF
TRBV29-1	15	TRBJ2-5	-	TRBD2	TGCAGCGTTGGTTGGAGTAGCGGGAAACAAGAGACCCAGTACTTC	CSVGWSSGKQETQYF
TRBV5-1	13	TRBJ2-5	-	TRBD1	TGCGCCAGCAGGACAGGGGGCAGGGAGACCCAGTACTTC	CASRTGGRETQYF
TRBV7-2	15	TRBJ2-1	-	TRBD2	TGTGCCAGCAGCTCGACTAGCGGGACCTACAATGAGCAGTTCTTC	CASSSTSGTYNEQFF
TRBV30	14	TRBJ1-2	-	TRBD1	TGTGCCTGGAGTAGGTCAGGGGGAGACTATGGCTACACCTTC	CAWSRSGGDYGYTF
TRBV16	13	TRBJ1-5	-	-	TGTGCCAGCGCTCGGGGTGCCAATCAGCCCCAGCATTTT	CASARGANQPQHF
TRBV5-1	14	TRBJ2-1	-	TRBD2	TGCGCCAGCAGCTTGGGCGGGAGCAACAATGAGCAGTTCTTC	CASSLGGSNNEQFF